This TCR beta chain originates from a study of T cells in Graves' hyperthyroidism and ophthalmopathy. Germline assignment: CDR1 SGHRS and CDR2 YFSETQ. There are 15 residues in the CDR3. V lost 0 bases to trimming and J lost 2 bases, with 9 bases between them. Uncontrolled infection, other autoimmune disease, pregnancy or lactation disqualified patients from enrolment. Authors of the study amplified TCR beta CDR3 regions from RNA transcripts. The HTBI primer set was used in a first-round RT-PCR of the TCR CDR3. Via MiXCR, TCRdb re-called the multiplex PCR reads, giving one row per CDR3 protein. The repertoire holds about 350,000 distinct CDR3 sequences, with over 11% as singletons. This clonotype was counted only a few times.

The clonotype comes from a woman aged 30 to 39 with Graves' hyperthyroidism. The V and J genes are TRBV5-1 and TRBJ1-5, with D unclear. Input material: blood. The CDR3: CASSLDGQGNQPQHF. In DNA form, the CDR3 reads TGCGCCAGCAGCTTGGACGGCCAGGGCAATCAGCCCCAGCATTTT.